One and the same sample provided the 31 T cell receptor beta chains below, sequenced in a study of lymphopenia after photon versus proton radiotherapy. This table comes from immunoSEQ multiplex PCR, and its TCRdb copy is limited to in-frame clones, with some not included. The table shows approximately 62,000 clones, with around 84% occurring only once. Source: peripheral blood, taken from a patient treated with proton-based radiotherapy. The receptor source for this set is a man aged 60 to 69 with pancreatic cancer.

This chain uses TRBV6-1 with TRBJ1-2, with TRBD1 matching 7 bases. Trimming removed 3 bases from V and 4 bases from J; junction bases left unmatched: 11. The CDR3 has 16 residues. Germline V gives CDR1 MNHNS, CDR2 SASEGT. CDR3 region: CASSDQNFRDSYGYTF. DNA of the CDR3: TGTGCCAGCAGTGACCAAAACTTCCGGGACAGCTATGGCTACACCTTC.

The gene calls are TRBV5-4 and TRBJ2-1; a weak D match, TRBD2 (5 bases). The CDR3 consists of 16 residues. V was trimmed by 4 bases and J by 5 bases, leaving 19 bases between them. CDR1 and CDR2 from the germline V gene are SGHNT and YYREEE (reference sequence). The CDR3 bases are TGTGCCAGCAGCACCCTACTAGTTCTACACGACAATGAGCAGTTCTTC. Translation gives CASSTLLVLHDNEQFF.

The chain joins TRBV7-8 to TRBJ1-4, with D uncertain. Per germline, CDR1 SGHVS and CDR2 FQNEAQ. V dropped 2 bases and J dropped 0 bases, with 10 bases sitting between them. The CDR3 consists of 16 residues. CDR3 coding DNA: TGTGCCAGCAGCTTAAGACTATTAGCAACTAATGAAAAACTGTTTTTT. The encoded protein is CASSLRLLATNEKLFF.

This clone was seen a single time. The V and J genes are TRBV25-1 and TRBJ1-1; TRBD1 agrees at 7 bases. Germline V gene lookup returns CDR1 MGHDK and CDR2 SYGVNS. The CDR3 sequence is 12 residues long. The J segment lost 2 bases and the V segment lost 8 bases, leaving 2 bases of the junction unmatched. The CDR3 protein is CASRQGNTEAFF. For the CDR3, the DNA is TGTGCCAGCCGACAGGGAAACACTGAAGCTTTCTTT.

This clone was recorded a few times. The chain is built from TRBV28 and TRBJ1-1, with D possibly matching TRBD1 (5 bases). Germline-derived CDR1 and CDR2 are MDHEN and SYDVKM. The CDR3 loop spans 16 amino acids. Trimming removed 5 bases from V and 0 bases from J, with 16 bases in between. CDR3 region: CASSGRDGLMNTEAFF. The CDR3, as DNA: TGTGCCAGCAGTGGGAGGGACGGGCTAATGAACACTGAAGCTTTCTTT.

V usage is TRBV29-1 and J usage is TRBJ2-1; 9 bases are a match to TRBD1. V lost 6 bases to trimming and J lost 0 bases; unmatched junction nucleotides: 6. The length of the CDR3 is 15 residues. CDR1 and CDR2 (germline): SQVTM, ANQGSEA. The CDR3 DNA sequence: TGCAGCGTGGACAGGGGAATAAGCTCCTACAATGAGCAGTTCTTC. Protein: CSVDRGISSYNEQFF.

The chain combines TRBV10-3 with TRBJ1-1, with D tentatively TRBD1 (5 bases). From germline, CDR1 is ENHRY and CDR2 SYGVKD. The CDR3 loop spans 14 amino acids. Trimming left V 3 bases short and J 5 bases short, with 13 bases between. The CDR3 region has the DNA TGTGCCATCAGTGATCCGGGGCCCACAACTGAAGCTTTCTTT. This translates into CAISDPGPTTEAFF.

DNA for the CDR3: TGTGCCAGCAGCCCCCCGATTGGGAGCTCTGGAAACACCATATATTTT. This translates into CASSPPIGSSGNTIYF. The chain employs TRBV28 and TRBJ1-3; D call uncertain. The germline V and J ends were trimmed by 6 bases and 0 bases, with 15 bases remaining between them. The CDR3 has 16 residues. Germline lookup yields CDR1 MDHEN and CDR2 SYDVKM.

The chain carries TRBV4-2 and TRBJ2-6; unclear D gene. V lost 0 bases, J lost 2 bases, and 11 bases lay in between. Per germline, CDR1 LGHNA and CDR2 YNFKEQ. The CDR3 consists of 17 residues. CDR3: CASSQEGRQAGANVLTF. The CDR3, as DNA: TGTGCCAGCAGCCAAGAGGGAAGGCAGGCTGGGGCCAACGTCCTGACTTTC.

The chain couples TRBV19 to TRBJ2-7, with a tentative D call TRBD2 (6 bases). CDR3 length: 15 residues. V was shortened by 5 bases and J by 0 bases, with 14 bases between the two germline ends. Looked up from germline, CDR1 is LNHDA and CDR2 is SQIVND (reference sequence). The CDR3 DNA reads TGTGCCAGTAGTGTCACTAGCCACTCCTCCTACGAGCAGTACTTC. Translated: CASSVTSHSSYEQYF.

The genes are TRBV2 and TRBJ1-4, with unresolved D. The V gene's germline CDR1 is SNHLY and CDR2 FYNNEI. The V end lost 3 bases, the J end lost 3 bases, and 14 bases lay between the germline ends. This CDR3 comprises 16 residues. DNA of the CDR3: TGTGCCAGCAGTGACTCTGGCAGCCTTTCTAATGAAAAACTGTTTTTT. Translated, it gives CASSDSGSLSNEKLFF.

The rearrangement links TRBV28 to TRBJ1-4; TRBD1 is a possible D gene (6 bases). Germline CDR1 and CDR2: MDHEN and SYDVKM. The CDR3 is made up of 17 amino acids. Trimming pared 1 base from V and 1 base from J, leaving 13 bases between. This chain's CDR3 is CASSLFLSTGTNEKLFF. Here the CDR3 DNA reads TGTGCCAGCAGTTTATTCTTATCGACAGGAACTAATGAAAAACTGTTTTTT.

CDR3 nucleotides: TGCGCCAGCAGCTCTGGACTAGCGGGACAAGAGACCCAGTACTTC. Encoded protein: CASSSGLAGQETQYF. This chain links TRBV5-1 with TRBJ2-5, with 12 bases that match TRBD2. This CDR3 is 15 amino acids long. The trim removed 3 bases at V and 2 bases at J, leaving 2 bases unmatched. Germline CDR1 SGHRS, CDR2 YFSETQ.

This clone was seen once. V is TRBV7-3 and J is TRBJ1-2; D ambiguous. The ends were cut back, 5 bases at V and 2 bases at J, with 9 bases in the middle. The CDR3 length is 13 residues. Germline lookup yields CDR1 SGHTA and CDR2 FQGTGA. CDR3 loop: CASSVDGNYGYTF. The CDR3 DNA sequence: TGTGCCAGCAGCGTGGACGGGAACTATGGCTACACCTTC.

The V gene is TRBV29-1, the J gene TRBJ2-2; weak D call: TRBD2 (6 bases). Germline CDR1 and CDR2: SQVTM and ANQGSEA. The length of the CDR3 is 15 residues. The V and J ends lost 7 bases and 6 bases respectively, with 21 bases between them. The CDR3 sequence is CSARAAGSDSGELFF. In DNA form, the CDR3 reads TGCAGCGCTCGTGCAGCCGGGAGTGATTCCGGGGAGCTGTTTTTT.

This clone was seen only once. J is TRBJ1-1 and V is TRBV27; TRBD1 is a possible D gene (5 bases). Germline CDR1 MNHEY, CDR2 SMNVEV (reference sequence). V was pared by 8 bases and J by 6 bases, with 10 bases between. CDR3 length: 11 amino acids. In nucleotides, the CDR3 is TGTGCCAGCGAGAGGGGTCCTGAAGCTTTCTTT. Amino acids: CASERGPEAFF.

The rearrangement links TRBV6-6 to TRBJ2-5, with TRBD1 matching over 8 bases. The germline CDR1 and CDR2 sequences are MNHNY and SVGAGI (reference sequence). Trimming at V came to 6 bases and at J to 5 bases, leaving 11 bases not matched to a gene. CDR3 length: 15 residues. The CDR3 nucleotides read TGTGCCAGCAGGCGTGACAGGGGAGTTAGCGAGACCCAGTACTTC. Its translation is CASRRDRGVSETQYF.

The CDR3 coding sequence is TGTGCCAGCCGCGGGGTTGGAGATCAGCCCCAGCATTTT. Translation gives CASRGVGDQPQHF. This rearrangement joins TRBV6-6 to TRBJ1-5; D not certain. The V end lost 8 bases, the J end lost 5 bases, and 13 bases lay between the germline ends. This CDR3 region has 13 residues. From germline, CDR1 is MNHNY and CDR2 SVGAGI (reference sequence).

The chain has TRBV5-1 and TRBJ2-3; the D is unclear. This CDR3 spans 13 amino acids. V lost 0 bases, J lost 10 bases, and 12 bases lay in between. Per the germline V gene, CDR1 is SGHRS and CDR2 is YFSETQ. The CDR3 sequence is CASSLALRQAQYF. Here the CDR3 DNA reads TGCGCCAGCAGCTTGGCCCTCCGCCAGGCGCAGTATTTT.

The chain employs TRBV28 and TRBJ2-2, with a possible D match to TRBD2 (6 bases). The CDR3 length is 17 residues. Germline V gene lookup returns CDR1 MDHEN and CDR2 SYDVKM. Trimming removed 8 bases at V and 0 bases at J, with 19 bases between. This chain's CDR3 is CASGRVLAVTNTGELFF. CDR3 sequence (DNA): TGTGCCAGCGGGCGAGTGTTAGCGGTAACGAACACCGGGGAGCTGTTTTTT.

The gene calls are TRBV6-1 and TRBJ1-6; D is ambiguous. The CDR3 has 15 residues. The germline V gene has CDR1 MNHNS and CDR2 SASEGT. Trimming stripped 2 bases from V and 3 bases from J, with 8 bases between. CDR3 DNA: TGTGCCAGCAGTGAATTGTCAGACTATAATTCACCCCTCCACTTT. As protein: CASSELSDYNSPLHF.

The CDR3 region is CASSIRRGEIYEQYF. Here the CDR3 DNA reads TGTGCCAGCAGTATACGGAGGGGGGAAATCTACGAGCAGTACTTC. This chain joins TRBV27 and TRBJ2-7; the D call may be TRBD1 or TRBD2 (6 bases each). Trimming stripped 5 bases from V and 3 bases from J, with 17 bases between. The CDR3 length is 15 residues. Germline V gene data show CDR1 as MNHEY and CDR2 as SMNVEV (reference sequence).

The CDR3: CASSTGRTSSGANVLTF. The CDR3 region has the DNA TGTGCCAGCAGCACGGGACGGACAAGCTCTGGGGCCAACGTCCTGACTTTC. The chain employs TRBV5-8 and TRBJ2-6; tentatively, D is TRBD1 or TRBD2 (5 bases each). The CDR3 has 17 residues. Germline CDR1 is SGHTS and CDR2 is YDEGEE. The V end lost 4 bases, the J end lost 0 bases, and 14 bases lay between the germline ends. Full variable domain (remainder filled in from reference TRBV5-8 and TRBJ2-6): EAGVTQSPTHLIKTRGQQATLRCSPISGHTSVYWYQQALGLGLQFLLWYDEGEERNRGNFPPRFSGRQFPNYSSELNVNALELEDSALYLCASSTGRTSSGANVLTFGAGSRLTVL.

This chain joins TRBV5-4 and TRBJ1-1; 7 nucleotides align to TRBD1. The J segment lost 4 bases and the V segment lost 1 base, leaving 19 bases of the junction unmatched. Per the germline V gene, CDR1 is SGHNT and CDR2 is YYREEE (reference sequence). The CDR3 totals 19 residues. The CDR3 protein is CASSLLGFGGGAGTTEAFF. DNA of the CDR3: TGTGCCAGCAGCTTGTTAGGGTTCGGAGGGGGCGCGGGTACCACTGAAGCTTTCTTT.

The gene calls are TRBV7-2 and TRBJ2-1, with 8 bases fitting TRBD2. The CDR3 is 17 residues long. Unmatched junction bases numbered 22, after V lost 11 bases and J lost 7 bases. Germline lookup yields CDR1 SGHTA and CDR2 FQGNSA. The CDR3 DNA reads TGTGCCTGTCCCGGGGGGGCTCTTGCGGGAGCTGGAAATGAGCAGTTCTTC. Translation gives CACPGGALAGAGNEQFF. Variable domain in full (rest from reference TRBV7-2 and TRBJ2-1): GAGVSQSPSNKVTEKGKDVELRCDPISGHTALYWYRQSLGQGLEFLIYFQGNSAPDKSGLPSDRFSAERTGGSVSTLTIQRTQQEDSAVYLCACPGGALAGAGNEQFFGPGTRLTVL.

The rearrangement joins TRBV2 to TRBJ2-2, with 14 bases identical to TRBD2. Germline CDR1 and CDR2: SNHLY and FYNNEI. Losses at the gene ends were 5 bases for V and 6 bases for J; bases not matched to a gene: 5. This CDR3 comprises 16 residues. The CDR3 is CASSRGTSGSPGELFF. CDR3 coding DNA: TGTGCCAGCAGTAGGGGGACTAGCGGGAGTCCCGGGGAGCTGTTTTTT.

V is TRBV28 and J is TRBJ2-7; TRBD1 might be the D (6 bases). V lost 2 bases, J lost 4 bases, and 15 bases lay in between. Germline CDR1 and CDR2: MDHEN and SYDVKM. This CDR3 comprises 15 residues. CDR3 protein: CASSLITGILYEQYF. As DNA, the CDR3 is TGTGCCAGCAGTTTAATTACAGGGATTCTATACGAGCAGTACTTC.

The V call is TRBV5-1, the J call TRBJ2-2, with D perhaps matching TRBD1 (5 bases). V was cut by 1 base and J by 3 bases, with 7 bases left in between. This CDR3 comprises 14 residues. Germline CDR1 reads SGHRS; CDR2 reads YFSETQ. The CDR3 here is CASSLKGYTGELFF. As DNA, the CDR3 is TGCGCCAGCAGCTTGAAGGGGTACACCGGGGAGCTGTTTTTT.

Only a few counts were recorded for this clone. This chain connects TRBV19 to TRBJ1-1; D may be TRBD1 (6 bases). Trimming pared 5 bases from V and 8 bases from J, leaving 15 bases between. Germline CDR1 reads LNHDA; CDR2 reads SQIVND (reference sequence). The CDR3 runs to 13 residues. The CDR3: CASSVTQGTEAFF. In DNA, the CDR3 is TGTGCCAGTAGTGTGACACAGGGTACGGAAGCTTTCTTT.

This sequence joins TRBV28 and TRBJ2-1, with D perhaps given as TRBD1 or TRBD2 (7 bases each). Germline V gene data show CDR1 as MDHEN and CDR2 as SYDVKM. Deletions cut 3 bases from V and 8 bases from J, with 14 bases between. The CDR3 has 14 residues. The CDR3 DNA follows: TGTGCCAGCAGTTTCAGGGGGGGAATCGATGAGCAGTTCTTC. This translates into CASSFRGGIDEQFF.

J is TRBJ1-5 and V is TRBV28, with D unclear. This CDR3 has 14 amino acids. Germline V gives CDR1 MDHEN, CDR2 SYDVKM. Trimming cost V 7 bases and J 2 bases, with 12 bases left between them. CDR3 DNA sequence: TGTGCCAGCACCGCCGGCCCGGGCAATCAGCCCCAGCATTTT. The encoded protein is CASTAGPGNQPQHF.